This T cell receptor beta chain was identified in a study of T cell changes during pregnancy in multiple sclerosis. This CDR3 spans 15 amino acids. From germline, CDR1 is SGHNT and CDR2 YYREEE (reference sequence). The V end lost 0 bases, the J end lost 0 bases, and 7 bases lay between the germline ends. Sequenced by immunoSEQ multiplex PCR; TCRdb stores in-frame clones only, minus some. The repertoire includes some 120,000 clones, less than 97% of them detected once, and about 0.45% sits in the top ten. This clone has just one count. The gene calls are TRBV5-4 and TRBJ2-1; D is unclear. The receptor was derived from a female donor with multiple sclerosis, enrolled in a pregnancy study. The starting material was peripheral blood, obtained after pregnancy. The CDR3 DNA reads as TGTGCCAGCAGCTTGGAGAGAATCTCCTACAATGAGCAGTTCTTC. This translates into CASSLERISYNEQFF.